The rows below give T cell receptor beta chains drawn from one sample of a study of blood T cell repertoires in COVID-19. The table came from immunoSEQ multiplex PCR; TCRdb's copy has only in-frame clones and leaves some out. The repertoire consists of roughly 250,000 clones, with around 84% occurring once and the leading ten covering approximately 1.7%. Sample: PBMCs or T cells enriched from blood (not recorded which). The receptors originated from a woman between 50 and 59 years old who had recovered from COVID-19. The CDR3 runs from the conserved cysteine through the conserved F or W. The listing skips clone size in some rows; elsewhere it reads once, few, many or a size class.

v_call,j_call,clone_size,cdr3_aa
TRBV7-9,TRBJ2-2,NA,CASSTRLADTGELFF
TRBV5-1,TRBJ1-1,once,CASSSDTSVNTEAFF
TRBV7-8,TRBJ2-3,NA,CASSLMTSPTDTQYF
TRBV19,TRBJ2-1,NA,CASRPMGGSSNEQFF
TRBV3-1/TRBV3-2,TRBJ2-2,NA,CASSHSGSGELFF
TRBV2,TRBJ1-5,NA,CASSTGGDGNQPQHF
TRBV15,TRBJ2-5,NA,CATSRPGPGKGETQYF
TRBV19,TRBJ2-4,NA,CASSNSGAKNIQYF
TRBV4-2,TRBJ2-5,NA,CASSQEPSDRQETQYF
TRBV7-9,TRBJ2-2,NA,CASSLPGQPNTGELFF
TRBV30,TRBJ1-2,NA,CATDSRYGYTF
TRBV10-3,TRBJ2-2,medium-sized,CAIRSGLAGANTGELFF
TRBV28,TRBJ2-7,NA,CASSPRGDRGTNYEQYF
TRBV2,TRBJ1-2,NA,CASSEDGQGWDGYTF
TRBV7-9,TRBJ2-7,NA,CASSRQGGYYEQYF
TRBV5-1,TRBJ2-5,NA,CASSRWTSGRETQYF
TRBV5-5,TRBJ1-1,few,CASSFRVQNTEAFF
TRBV6-5,TRBJ1-5,NA,CASRPGQGRQPQHF
TRBV5-4,TRBJ1-1,few,CASSIRGKNTEAFF
TRBV5-4,TRBJ2-7,once,CASSLGREGPYEQYF
TRBV18,TRBJ2-7,NA,CASSLDRGEQYF
TRBV4-1,TRBJ2-7,NA,CASSPNVLAARSYEQYF
TRBV27,TRBJ1-2,NA,CASSSTQGAFGYTF
TRBV10-3,TRBJ1-5,NA,CAISAAGAGQPQHF
TRBV28,TRBJ1-4,NA,CASSLVVRGNEKLFF
TRBV28,TRBJ2-7,NA,CASSWDRDYEQYF
TRBV5-1,TRBJ2-7,NA,CASSFSGAYYEQYF
TRBV7-9,TRBJ2-2,many,CASYRDGRELFF
TRBV29-1,TRBJ2-3,NA,CSAHGLKGPREITDTQYF
TRBV27,TRBJ2-3,NA,CASSVYKSDTQYF
TRBV5-4,TRBJ2-7,NA,CASSLAAGAYEQYF
TRBV20-1,TRBJ2-3,NA,CSASPGTDTQYF
TRBV2,TRBJ2-5,NA,CASSDGGSETQYF